This T cell receptor beta chain derives from a study of technical replicates of blood from a handful of donors. Sequenced by immunoSEQ multiplex PCR; TCRdb stores in-frame clones only, minus some. The sample shows nearly 70,000 clones, 91% of them seen only once. Deletions cut 0 bases from V and 12 bases from J, with 13 bases between. Germline loops: CDR1 SGHDT, CDR2 YYEEEE. This CDR3 comprises 13 residues. This clone occurred once. Sequencing was performed on PBMCs. The chain couples TRBV5-6 to TRBJ2-1, with D tentatively TRBD2 (6 bases). This TCR was recovered from a human donor in good health. Some clones in this sample may be carry-over from other donors' samples. CDR3 sequence (DNA): TGTGCCAGCAGCTTGGGACTAGGAGGGGTGCAGTTCTTC. It codes for CASSLGLGGVQFF.